What follows are 3 T cell receptor beta chains derived from one specimen sequenced in a study of cytomegalovirus exposure and HLA in healthy donors. Primers included in the PCR were 60 Vbeta and 13 Jbeta primers. Here immunoSEQ multiplex PCR was the method, and the copy in TCRdb shows in-frame clones only, minus some. The data include approximately 110,000 clones; the top ten clones carry roughly 4%. Material for sequencing was PBMCs. These receptors were taken from a man between 18 and 35 years old in good health and CMV-seronegative.

This rearrangement joins TRBV28 to TRBJ2-7, with 11 bases matching TRBD2. The CDR3 contains 15 residues. The germline V gene has CDR1 MDHEN and CDR2 SYDVKM. Trimming took 7 bases from V and 0 from J; bases not matched to a gene: 5. The CDR3 region is CASNPSGRYSYEQYF. The DNA of the CDR3 is TGTGCCAGCAACCCTAGCGGGAGGTACTCCTACGAGCAGTACTTC.

The rearrangement joins TRBV19 to TRBJ2-2; 7 bases fit TRBD1. J was trimmed by 5 bases and V by 5 bases; bases with no gene match: 8. This CDR3 spans 15 amino acids. Germline V gene data show CDR1 as LNHDA and CDR2 as SQIVND (reference sequence). The CDR3 loop reads CASSSRTGPTGELFF. CDR3 nucleotide sequence: TGTGCCAGTAGTTCTAGGACAGGCCCTACCGGGGAGCTGTTTTTT.

This chain uses TRBV7-8 with TRBJ2-7, with D uncertain. This CDR3 comprises 16 residues. V lost 0 bases, J lost 2 bases, and 14 bases lay in between. Germline lookup yields CDR1 SGHVS and CDR2 FQNEAQ. The CDR3 DNA follows: TGTGCCAGCAGCTTAGCGAGACAAAGAGTTACCTACGAGCAGTACTTC. This encodes CASSLARQRVTYEQYF.